Described below is a single T cell receptor beta chain sequence and its context. The data were taken from a study of T-cell reconstitution after alpha-beta-depleted transplantation in children. Germline lookup yields CDR1 MDHEN and CDR2 SYDVKM. J was trimmed by 1 base and V by 5 bases; bases with no gene match: 6. The length of the CDR3 is 17 residues. Unique molecular identifiers were incorporated during preparation of the TCRbeta library. A single record per CDR3 protein comes from TCRdb applying MiXCR to the PCR reads. The top ten hold about 7.3% of the sample, which has around 29,000 distinct CDR3 sequences, roughly 6% seen once.

The sequencing here drew on PBMCs, mostly from graft donor cells, taken 180 days after TCRalphabeta/CD19-depleted stem cell transplant. The origin of this receptor is a male patient between 10 and 17 years old who had a stem cell transplant for acute myeloid leukemia, so the T cells may come from the graft donor. This chain uses TRBV28 with TRBJ2-2; 11 bases map to TRBD2. CDR3 bases: TGTGCCAGCAGTCAACTAGGACTAGCGGGGAACACCGGGGAGCTGTTTTTT. Its translation is CASSQLGLAGNTGELFF.